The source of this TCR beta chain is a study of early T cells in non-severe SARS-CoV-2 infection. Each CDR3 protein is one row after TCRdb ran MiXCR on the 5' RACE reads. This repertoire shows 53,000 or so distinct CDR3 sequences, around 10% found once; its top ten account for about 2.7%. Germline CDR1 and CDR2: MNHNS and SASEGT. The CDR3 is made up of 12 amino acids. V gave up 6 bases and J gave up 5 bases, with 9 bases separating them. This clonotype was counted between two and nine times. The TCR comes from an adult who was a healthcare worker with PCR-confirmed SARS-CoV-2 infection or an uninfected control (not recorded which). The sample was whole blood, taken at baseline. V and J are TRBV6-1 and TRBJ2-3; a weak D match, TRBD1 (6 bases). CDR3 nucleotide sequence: TGTGCCAGCAGGTCACAGGGAGATACGCAGTATTTT. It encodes CASRSQGDTQYF.